The TCR beta chain under discussion was sequenced for a study of regulatory T cells in long-lasting Graves disease listed by TCRdb under 2021. In the study overall: Persistent Graves' disease was defined as persistently positive TSH receptor autoantibodies together with antithyroid drug treatment for over 5 years. Antithyroid drugs had been taken for about 10.3 years on average by persistent Graves' disease patients in the clinical cohort. TCR sequencing covered approximately 13 persistent and roughly 20 newly diagnosed Graves' disease patients, some 35 samples in total. The study took place in China and was registered as a clinical trial. Patients with persistent Graves' disease were compared with patients with newly diagnosed Graves' disease using TCR sequencing and RNA sequencing of peripheral blood.

The meaning of the sample's time point label: persistent/refractory GD, antithyroid drugs over 5 years with positive TRAb. For both TCR sequencing and RNA sequencing, RNA was extracted from PBMCs in TRIzol. Graves' disease was diagnosed according to American Thyroid Association guidelines. Patients were recruited from an endocrinology department in Xi'an, China. Each patient gave approximately 10 milliliters of peripheral blood, collected in an EDTA anticoagulant tube. Ficoll Paque Plus density gradient separation was used to isolate PBMCs, and no additional T cell sorting was done. RNA quality was checked with an Agilent 2100 Bioanalyzer and agarose gel, and concentration with a NanoDrop 2000. The research as a whole found: TRBV28, TRBJ1-2 and TRBJ2-5 were preferentially used in persistent disease, while TRBV20-1 and TRBJ2-1 were favored in newly diagnosed disease. Compared with newly diagnosed patients, persistent Graves' disease patients had lower TCR Shannon entropy and fewer highly expanded clones, which suggests clonal expansion. The small sample size was acknowledged by the authors as a limitation that may reduce accuracy. Peripheral blood alone was examined, since thyroid tissue, which constituted the primary lesion, could not be accessed. Patients with persistent disease shared more public clonotypes (about 3,000) than newly diagnosed patients did (around 1,000). Only the TCR beta chain was sequenced and analyzed.

Trimming costs V 5 bases and J 4 bases, and their ends lie 20 bases apart. For CDR1 and CDR2, the germline V gene lists SGHAT and FQNNGV. Including the terminal cysteine and phenylalanine, the CDR3 comprises 16 residues. Kept here is only the CDR3 DNA, which spans 48 bases and is read in frame from base 1. As regards this clonotype: Its antigen specificity is not known. Within one base of it there is no much larger clone, and no base qualities were kept.

Receptor amplification or capture employed multiplex PCR. The reads were generated on an Illumina HiSeq 4000. To build TCR beta libraries, CDR3 regions were amplified by Arm-PCR using iRepertoire HTBI primers. Before sequencing, the PCR products underwent gel purification. The published analysis was carried out like this. Across samples, roughly 60 TRBV and approximately 15 TRBJ segments were identified and used for gene usage analysis of CDR3 amino acid clonotypes. Filtered high-quality paired reads were merged into contigs using COPE and FqMerger. BLAST was used to align contigs to the IMGT TRBV, TRBD and TRBJ reference genes, and CDR3 was defined following IMGT. Highly expanded clones were defined as clonotypes with a frequency above 0.1%. Repertoire diversity was measured by Shannon entropy, and V-J evenness by the Gini coefficient. Public clonotypes were defined as clonotypes shared by more than one individual. The public reads were reanalyzed by TCRdb: fastp trimming at Q25, MiXCR alignment, in-frame beta chains only. A single entry per CDR3 protein holds the most common genes and DNA from its merged rows. The V and J calls and clone size are TCRdb's, not the authors'. Within this sample are roughly 700,000 distinct CDR3 sequences, with 30% of them counted one time only. The ten largest account for around 42% of the sample.

The TCR was taken from a female donor with Graves disease. The rearrangement joined TRBV11-2 to TRBJ1-1; the best D guess is TRBD1, with 5 bases matching. Here the sequenced sample was peripheral blood mononuclear cells (PBMCs), taken when the disease was refractory, from a patient treated with antithyroid drugs. The CDR3 has the sequence CASSPIKGPAGTEAFF. The sequence in DNA is TGTGCCAGCAGCCCAATTAAGGGACCGGCGGGCACTGAAGCTTTCTTT.